The 18 T cell receptor beta chains below were found in one sample sequenced in a study of neurological immune-mediated disorders. A single record per CDR3 protein comes from TCRdb applying MiXCR to the 5' RACE reads. This sample has tens of thousands of distinct CDR3 sequences, with about an eighth found just once. The material sequenced was PBMCs. The receptors derive from a man in his fifties or sixties in good health.

The sample holds many counts of this clonotype. The CDR3 nucleotides read TGCGCCAGCAGCTTGGGTACAGGGTGGACCGGGGAGCTGTTTTTT. Encoded protein: CASSLGTGWTGELFF. The chain has TRBV5-1 and TRBJ2-2; TRBD1 is a possible D gene (6 bases). The CDR3 runs to 15 residues. V lost 0 bases and J lost 5, with 11 bases in between. Germline V gene data show CDR1 as SGHRS and CDR2 as YFSETQ.

CDR3 nucleotide sequence: TGCAGCGTTGTCAGGGGTAGCGATACGCAGTATTTT. It specifies CSVVRGSDTQYF. The chain joins TRBV29-1 to TRBJ2-3; maybe TRBD1 (6 bases). The length of the CDR3 is 12 residues. The germline gives CDR1 SQVTM, CDR2 ANQGSEA. V lost 4 bases, J lost 6 bases, and 11 bases lay in between.

As to this clonotype: Given a much more abundant clone one base away, this may be a read error. The chain carries TRBV11-2 and TRBJ2-4, with 7 positions matching TRBD1. This CDR3 comprises 16 residues. Germline V gives CDR1 SGHAT, CDR2 FQNNGV. The ends lost 5 bases at V and 5 bases at J; junction bases unmatched: 12. CDR3 sequence: CASSPMHRGGQNIQYF. CDR3 bases: TGTGCCAGCAGCCCAATGCACAGGGGTGGCCAAAACATTCAGTACTTC.

This clonotype was detected many times. In DNA, the CDR3 is TGCGCCAGCAGCTTGGACGTGACAACCAACACCGGGGAGCTGTTTTTT. Protein sequence: CASSLDVTTNTGELFF. J is TRBJ2-2 and V is TRBV5-1; D ambiguous. CDR3 length: 16 residues. Per the germline V gene, CDR1 is SGHRS and CDR2 is YFSETQ. Trimming stripped 0 bases from V and 2 bases from J, with 11 bases between.

This clonotype was observed at least ten times. The genes are TRBV20-1 and TRBJ2-1; D possibly corresponds to TRBD2 (6 bases). Trimming shortened V by 3 bases and J by 8 bases, and 20 bases separated the two germline ends. This CDR3 is built from 15 residues. Germline values: CDR1 DFQATT, CDR2 SNEGSKA (reference sequence). The CDR3 nucleotides read TGCAGTGCTAGTGAGGAGGGCGGCTTTCGCGATGAGCAGTTCTTC. As protein: CSASEEGGFRDEQFF.

This clonotype was recorded at least ten times. This rearrangement joins TRBV5-1 to TRBJ2-7; D unclear. V was cut by 2 bases and J by 6 bases, with 12 bases left in between. This CDR3 comprises 13 residues. The germline gives CDR1 SGHRS, CDR2 YFSETQ. This chain's CDR3 is CASSFLGRGEQYF. DNA of the CDR3: TGCGCCAGCAGCTTCCTAGGGCGCGGCGAGCAGTACTTC. The entire variable domain, with the rest obtained from reference TRBV5-1 and TRBJ2-7, is as follows: KAGVTQTPRYLIKTRGQQVTLSCSPISGHRSVSWYQQTPGQGLQFLFEYFSETQRNKGNFPGRFSGRQFSNSRSEMNVSTLELGDSALYLCASSFLGRGEQYFGPGTRLTVT.

This clonotype was detected ten times or more. The genes are TRBV12-3 or TRBV12-4 and TRBJ1-1; TRBD1 is a possible D gene (5 bases). The CDR3 is 15 residues long. With 2 bases removed from V and 5 bases from J, the gap between germline ends came to 15 bases. The CDR3 DNA reads as TGTGCCAGCAGTTTATTGTTTGGGACTAAAACTGAAGCTTTCTTT. Residues: CASSLLFGTKTEAFF.

This clonotype was seen many times. The chain uses TRBV7-2 and TRBJ1-2; D is uncertain. V lost 0 bases, J lost 5 bases, and 7 bases lay in between. CDR1 SGHTA and CDR2 FQGNSA come from the germline V gene. The CDR3 contains 13 residues. DNA of the CDR3: TGTGCCAGCAGCTTAGCGGCCCTGTATGGCTACACCTTC. This sequence encodes CASSLAALYGYTF.

This clonotype has at least ten counts. An end of the junction differs from the germline gene, which may be a read error. The rearrangement uses TRBV6-2 or TRBV6-3 and TRBJ2-1; D possibly corresponds to TRBD1 (5 bases). Germline V gene data show CDR1 as MNHEY and CDR2 as SVGEGT. The CDR3 spans 12 residues. CDR3 sequence (DNA): TGTGCCAGCAGACACGACAGAAATGTGCAGTTCTTC. Its protein is CASRHDRNVQFF.

This clonotype showed up many times. The chain couples TRBV7-2 to TRBJ1-2; tentatively, D is TRBD1 (6 bases). The CDR3 sequence is 15 residues long. Germline CDR1 and CDR2: SGHTA and FQGNSA. V dropped 5 bases and J dropped 4 bases, with 17 bases sitting between them. In DNA form, the CDR3 reads TGTGCCAGCAGCCACGACAGGACTGCTGCCTATGGCTACACCTTC. Its translation is CASSHDRTAAYGYTF.

This clonotype was recorded many times. The gene calls are TRBV6-5 and TRBJ1-2; 9 bases align to TRBD1. CDR1 is MNHEY and CDR2 is SVGAGI in the germline V gene. V trimming: 0 bases; J trimming: 0 bases; junction bases outside the gene matches: 14. The CDR3 is 20 amino acids. The CDR3 nucleotides read TGTGCCAGCAGTTACTCGATTTCCCTGACAGGGGGAAGAGCTAACTATGGCTACACCTTC. This encodes CASSYSISLTGGRANYGYTF.

This clonotype was seen ten or more times. The CDR3 DNA reads TGTGCCAGCAGCCCGAGTCGGGACATTCAGTACTTC. Encoded protein: CASSPSRDIQYF. The J gene is TRBJ2-4, the V gene TRBV3-1; no firm D call. Germline values: CDR1 LGHDT, CDR2 YNNKEL (reference sequence). The CDR3 is made up of 12 amino acids. Deletions cut 4 bases from V and 8 bases from J, with 9 bases between.

This clonotype was recorded at least ten times. V is TRBV7-9 and J is TRBJ1-5, with D possibly being TRBD1 (5 bases). Germline values: CDR1 SEHNR, CDR2 FQNEAQ (reference sequence). Trimming left V 0 bases short and J 2 bases short, with 8 bases between. The CDR3 loop spans 15 amino acids. CDR3 bases: TGTGCCAGCAGCTTAGCGGCGGGGGGCAATCAGCCCCAGCATTTT. It encodes CASSLAAGGNQPQHF.

The rearrangement uses TRBV6-4 and TRBJ2-1; D may be TRBD2 (6 bases). This CDR3 is 16 amino acids long. The germline V gene has CDR1 MRHNA and CDR2 SNTAGT. Trimming shortened V by 6 bases and J by 2 bases, and 17 bases separated the two germline ends. The CDR3 nucleotides read TGTGCCAGCAGCCCCACGGGGGACGGAGCCTACAATGAGCAGTTCTTC. Protein sequence: CASSPTGDGAYNEQFF.

In this sample, this clonotype turned up once. This may stem from a read error, because a much larger clone lies one nucleotide away. The V gene is TRBV29-1, the J gene TRBJ2-3; a possible D gene is TRBD2 (5 bases). Germline-derived CDR1 and CDR2 are SQVTM and ANQGSEA. This CDR3 is 14 amino acids long. The CDR3 region has the DNA TGCATCGTTGAAGTCGGCCCGTGGAGGGATACGCAGTATTTT. It yields the protein CIVEVGPWRDTQYF.

This clonotype was recorded many times. The V gene is TRBV5-1, the J gene TRBJ1-1; 8 bases are shared with TRBD1. Losses at the gene ends were 4 bases for V and 3 bases for J; bases not matched to a gene: 5. The CDR3 is 14 amino acids. CDR1 is SGHRS, CDR2 YFSETQ, per germline. The CDR3 DNA is TGCGCCAGCAGCGCGCACAGGGGGGACACTGAAGCTTTCTTT. Residues: CASSAHRGDTEAFF.

At least ten counts were recorded for this clonotype. The chain recombines TRBV20-1 with TRBJ2-1; 11 nucleotides line up with TRBD1. In germline, CDR1 is DFQATT, CDR2 SNEGSKA (reference sequence). The J segment lost 2 bases and the V segment lost 6 bases, leaving 3 bases of the junction unmatched. The CDR3 contains 14 residues. CDR3 region: CSAPDRGPYNEQFF. The CDR3 coding sequence is TGCAGTGCGCCGGACAGGGGGCCCTACAATGAGCAGTTCTTC.

The chain couples TRBV6-6 to TRBJ1-4, with 8 nucleotides matching TRBD1. Germline V gene sequence: CDR1 MNHNY, CDR2 SVGAGI (reference sequence). The V and J ends lost 7 bases and 8 bases, in that order; junction bases with no gene match: 12. The CDR3 extends over 15 amino acids. The CDR3 is CASNPTGGPSEKLFF. The CDR3 region has the DNA TGTGCCAGCAACCCAACAGGGGGACCTTCGGAAAAACTGTTTTTT.